This TCR beta chain originates from a study of CD8+ T cells in alopecia areata. The study, taken as a whole, reports: Scalp samples also yield sequences from resident alphabeta T cells of normal skin.

As for treatment: oral pan-JAK inhibitor, 5-10 mg twice daily. With respect to this clone: The antigen remains unidentified.

The CDR3 has 12 amino acids. V lost 5 bases, J lost 3 bases, and 11 bases lay in between. Germline V gene data show CDR1 as GTSNPN and CDR2 as SVGIG (reference sequence). The sequencing template was cDNA reverse transcribed from extracted RNA. This table comes from immunoSEQ multiplex PCR, and its TCRdb copy is limited to in-frame clones, with some not included. The data hold roughly 210,000 clones, with around 43% observed a single time. V and J are TRBV30 and TRBJ2-7; TRBD1 might be the D (6 bases). The sequence came from a human donor with alopecia areata. The sample here was CD4+ T cells sorted from blood, taken around week 37, from a patient treated with tofacitinib. The CDR3 coding sequence is TGTGCCTGGGCGACAGGATACTACGAGCAGTACTTC. Translating it yields CAWATGYYEQYF.